This TCR beta chain was captured by sequencing in a study of blood T cell repertoires in COVID-19. About the research overall: T cells, B-cell-depleted T cells, or PBMCs provided the cDNA or gDNA that served as material.

Germline CDR1 SGHAT, CDR2 FQNNGV. The CDR3 is 13 amino acids. The J segment lost 6 bases and the V segment lost 5 bases, leaving 5 bases of the junction unmatched. TCRdb's copy holds only in-frame clones and misses some; the assay was immunoSEQ multiplex PCR. The repertoire holds over 200,000 clones, 85% to 90% seen once, with approximately 6.2% in the top ten. Material: peripheral blood. The TCR originated in a man between 60 and 75 years old who had recovered from COVID-19. The V call is TRBV11-2, the J call TRBJ1-2; 8 bases are a match to TRBD1. CDR3 loop: CASSVQGEDGYTF. In DNA, the CDR3 is TGTGCCAGCAGCGTACAGGGGGAGGATGGCTACACCTTC.